These 23 T cell receptor beta chains share one sample of origin, sequenced in a study of T cell repertoires in cytomegalovirus infection. TCRdb itself ran the reads through MiXCR, one entry per CDR3 protein. The data contain approximately 340,000 distinct CDR3 sequences, roughly 28% of them singletons. The antigens these receptors bind are not known. Sequencing was performed on cultured PBMCs, taken from culture after CMV antigen stimulation. Every receptor here comes from a human donor in good health (CMV status not recorded). Some clones in this sample may be carry-over from other donors' samples.

This clonotype was detected only a few times. The CDR3 is CASSQTSGSSYNEQFF. The CDR3 nucleotides read TGCGCCAGCAGCCAGACTAGCGGTAGCTCCTACAATGAGCAGTTCTTC. The chain carries TRBV5-1 and TRBJ2-1; 9 bases map to TRBD2. V dropped 4 bases and J dropped 0; count of bases not matched to a gene: 5. Germline values: CDR1 SGHRS, CDR2 YFSETQ. The CDR3 contains 16 residues.

V gene TRBV2 combines with J gene TRBJ2-3, with D uncertain. The CDR3 has 15 residues. Trimming pared 3 bases from V and 3 bases from J, leaving 13 bases between. Germline V gene lookup returns CDR1 SNHLY and CDR2 FYNNEI. The CDR3 loop is CASSDGLARTDTQYF. CDR3 nucleotide sequence: TGTGCCAGCAGTGACGGGCTGGCGAGGACAGATACGCAGTATTTT.

The chain joins TRBV7-2 to TRBJ1-2; 8 bases fit TRBD1. This CDR3 region has 14 residues. Germline assignment: CDR1 SGHTA and CDR2 FQGNSA. V shed 4 bases and J 8 bases; nucleotides not matched to a gene: 9. CDR3 residues: CASSSQGAGRGYTF. CDR3 in DNA: TGTGCCAGCAGCTCCCAGGGGGCAGGTCGCGGCTACACCTTC.

V is TRBV6-4 and J is TRBJ2-1, with 8 bases that match TRBD1. CDR3 length equals 14 residues. Unmatched junction bases numbered 6, after V lost 3 bases and J lost 8 bases. CDR1 is MRHNA and CDR2 is SNTAGT in the germline V gene. Here the CDR3 reads CASSETGVRDEQFF. CDR3 nucleotide sequence: TGTGCCAGCAGTGAGACAGGGGTGAGGGATGAGCAGTTCTTC.

This clonotype showed up just a few times. The CDR3 spells CSARHRGRGDNEQFF. The CDR3 DNA reads as TGCAGTGCTAGACACAGGGGTCGGGGAGACAATGAGCAGTTCTTC. The V gene is TRBV20-1, the J gene TRBJ2-1; 7 nucleotides line up with TRBD1. V was clipped by 2 bases and J by 5 bases; unmatched bases: 9. CDR1 is DFQATT and CDR2 is SNEGSKA in the germline V gene (reference sequence). CDR3 length equals 15 residues.

The table lists this clonotype with a few counts. The chain has TRBV7-2 and TRBJ2-1, with a tentative D call TRBD2 (6 bases). Deletions cut 1 base from V and 0 bases from J, with 13 bases between. This CDR3 spans 17 amino acids. The germline V gene has CDR1 SGHTA and CDR2 FQGNSA. The CDR3 loop reads CASSLEVAGSSYNEQFF. CDR3 in DNA: TGTGCCAGCAGCTTAGAAGTGGCGGGGTCCTCCTACAATGAGCAGTTCTTC.

This clonotype was counted at least ten times. The chain links TRBV7-2 to TRBJ2-4; unclear D gene. V lost 5 bases, J lost 0 bases, and 17 bases lay in between. Per the germline V gene, CDR1 is SGHTA and CDR2 is FQGNSA. There are 17 residues in the CDR3. This CDR3 reads CASSQGPAAIAKNIQYF. In DNA form, the CDR3 reads TGTGCCAGCAGCCAAGGGCCGGCAGCGATAGCCAAAAACATTCAGTACTTC.

The rearrangement uses TRBV27 and TRBJ2-3, with D uncertain. V was trimmed by 10 bases and J by 2 bases, leaving 19 bases between them. The germline V gene has CDR1 MNHEY and CDR2 SMNVEV (reference sequence). CDR3 length equals 15 residues. The DNA of the CDR3 is TGTGCCACCAGGTATCAAACCCACACCACAGATACGCAGTATTTT. The encoded protein is CATRYQTHTTDTQYF.

Only a few counts were recorded for this clonotype. This chain joins TRBV7-8 and TRBJ1-2, with TRBD1 matching over 9 bases. This CDR3 contains 14 residues. Per the germline V gene, CDR1 is SGHVS and CDR2 is FQNEAQ. V lost 5 bases, J lost 4 bases, and 5 bases stayed unmatched. CDR3 loop: CASSRTGQGYGYTF. In DNA, the CDR3 is TGTGCCAGCAGCAGAACGGGACAGGGCTATGGCTACACCTTC.

This chain links TRBV7-2 with TRBJ2-5; D possibly matches TRBD1 or TRBD2 (6 bases each). V shed 6 bases and J shed 2 bases, with 16 bases lying between them. Germline assignment: CDR1 SGHTA and CDR2 FQGNSA. The CDR3 consists of 15 residues. CDR3 in amino acids: CASSPEGGRQETQYF. In DNA form, the CDR3 reads TGTGCCAGCAGTCCGGAGGGGGGCAGGCAAGAGACCCAGTACTTC.

The gene calls are TRBV5-1 and TRBJ2-1; tentatively, D is TRBD2 (6 bases). V shed 0 bases and J shed 6 bases, with 13 bases lying between them. Germline V CDR1 and CDR2: SGHRS, YFSETQ. The CDR3 sequence is 15 residues long. CDR3 in amino acids: CASSLEAGRANEQFF. As DNA, the CDR3 is TGCGCCAGCAGCTTGGAGGCGGGACGGGCCAATGAGCAGTTCTTC. Full variable domain (rest looked up from reference TRBV5-1 and TRBJ2-1): KAGVTQTPRYLIKTRGQQVTLSCSPISGHRSVSWYQQTPGQGLQFLFEYFSETQRNKGNFPGRFSGRQFSNSRSEMNVSTLELGDSALYLCASSLEAGRANEQFFGPGTRLTVL.

At least ten counts were recorded for this clonotype. The rearrangement uses TRBV7-9 and TRBJ1-3; D is undetermined. The CDR3 has 12 residues. Germline values: CDR1 SEHNR, CDR2 FQNEAQ (reference sequence). Trimming pared 6 bases from V and 3 bases from J, leaving 6 bases between. The DNA of the CDR3 is TGTGCCAGCAGTCTAAATGGAAACACCATATATTTT. It yields the protein CASSLNGNTIYF. Full variable domain (rest looked up from reference TRBV7-9 and TRBJ1-3): DTGVSQNPRHKITKRGQNVTFRCDPISEHNRLYWYRQTLGQGPEFLTYFQNEAQLEKSRLLSDRFSAERPKGSFSTLEIQRTEQGDSAMYLCASSLNGNTIYFGEGSWLTVV.

This clonotype was seen a handful of times. This chain links TRBV9 with TRBJ1-5, with 8 bases aligning to TRBD1. The J segment lost 6 bases and the V segment lost 3 bases, leaving 5 bases of the junction unmatched. CDR1 is SGDLS and CDR2 is YYNGEE in the germline V gene. This CDR3 comprises 14 residues. CDR3 in DNA: TGTGCCAGCAGCGCCAGGGGGCTAGGTCAGCCCCAGCATTTT. Translation gives CASSARGLGQPQHF. The variable domain in full, completed from reference TRBV9 and TRBJ1-5, reads DSGVTQTPKHLITATGQRVTLRCSPRSGDLSVYWYQQSLDQGLQFLIQYYNGEERAKGNILERFSAQQFPDLHSELNLSSLELGDSALYFCASSARGLGQPQHFGDGTRLSIL.

This clonotype was recorded a few times. The J gene is TRBJ2-1, the V gene TRBV6-5, with a tentative D call TRBD1 (6 bases). V was shortened by 0 bases and J by 5 bases, with 20 bases between the two germline ends. CDR3 length: 18 residues. CDR1 MNHEY and CDR2 SVGAGI come from the germline V gene. The CDR3, as DNA: TGTGCCAGCAGTTACTCCGCTAGTCAGGGGTACTTAGACAATGAGCAGTTCTTC. The encoded protein is CASSYSASQGYLDNEQFF.

The chain recombines TRBV6-1 with TRBJ1-2, with D perhaps TRBD1 (6 bases). The CDR3 contains 13 residues. V lost 7 bases, J lost 3 bases, and 12 bases lay in between. Germline V gene data show CDR1 as MNHNS and CDR2 as SASEGT. The CDR3 here is CASIIAGDYGYTF. The CDR3 nucleotides read TGTGCCAGCATTATAGCAGGGGACTATGGCTACACCTTC.

The J gene is TRBJ1-4, the V gene TRBV10-3, with 7 bases fitting TRBD1. CDR3 size: 12 residues. Germline loops: CDR1 ENHRY, CDR2 SYGVKD. The V segment lost 6 bases and the J segment 6 bases; nucleotides outside the gene matches: 1. CDR3 nucleotide sequence: TGTGCCATCAGCGGACAGGATGAAAAACTGTTTTTT. It encodes CAISGQDEKLFF.

The CDR3 coding sequence is TGCAGTGCTCTCCGGGAGCTTAATCAGCCCCAGCATTTT. Translated: CSALRELNQPQHF. This chain connects TRBV20-1 to TRBJ1-5, with D unresolved. The V gene lost 5 bases and the J gene lost 4 bases, with 12 bases spanning the gap. The length of the CDR3 is 13 residues. Germline V gene data show CDR1 as DFQATT and CDR2 as SNEGSKA (reference sequence).

This clonotype was counted only a few times. The rearrangement uses TRBV5-1 and TRBJ2-2; perhaps D is TRBD1 or TRBD2 (5 bases each). The V end was cut by 7 bases, the J end by 2 bases, with 15 bases between. The CDR3 has 15 residues. Germline V gene data show CDR1 as SGHRS and CDR2 as YFSETQ. CDR3 sequence (DNA): TGCGCCAGCTCTAATTGGGGACCAAACACCGGGGAGCTGTTTTTT. It specifies CASSNWGPNTGELFF.

This clonotype was seen many times. V usage is TRBV11-2 and J usage is TRBJ2-5, with 7 nucleotides matching TRBD1. Trimming took 7 bases from V and 1 from J; bases not matched to a gene: 3. Germline V gene data show CDR1 as SGHAT and CDR2 as FQNNGV. CDR3 length: 13 amino acids. The CDR3 loop reads CASTRDSQETQYF. The CDR3 DNA follows: TGTGCCAGCACCCGGGACAGCCAAGAGACCCAGTACTTC. The full variable domain, its missing parts supplied by reference TRBV11-2 and TRBJ2-5, is EAGVAQSPRYKIIEKRQSVAFWCNPISGHATLYWYQQILGQGPKLLIQFQNNGVVDDSQLPKDRFSAERLKGVDSTLKIQPAKLEDSAVYLCASTRDSQETQYFGPGTRLLVL.

V usage is TRBV7-9 and J usage is TRBJ2-7, with 8 bases that match TRBD1. Germline V gene sequence: CDR1 SEHNR, CDR2 FQNEAQ (reference sequence). The CDR3 consists of 14 residues. With V trimmed by 5 bases and J by 3 bases, 6 bases remained unmatched. In nucleotides, the CDR3 is TGTGCCAGCAGCACCAAGACAGGGGACTACGAGCAGTACTTC. Translating gives CASSTKTGDYEQYF.

This rearrangement joins TRBV7-8 to TRBJ2-7, with 10 bases that match TRBD2. This CDR3 is built from 16 residues. V lost 3 bases, J lost 5 bases, and 10 bases stayed unmatched. The germline gives CDR1 SGHVS, CDR2 FQNEAQ. CDR3 sequence reads: CASSLEPSGSKNEQYF. CDR3 nucleotide sequence: TGTGCCAGCAGCTTGGAACCTAGCGGGAGTAAGAACGAGCAGTACTTC.

This clonotype was recorded at least ten times. The J gene is TRBJ1-2, the V gene TRBV7-2; D might be TRBD1 (5 bases). Trimming cost V 2 bases and J 5 bases, with 9 bases left between them. The CDR3 runs to 13 residues. The germline CDR1 and CDR2 sequences are SGHTA and FQGNSA. The CDR3 loop is CASSLRGEYGYTF. In nucleotides, the CDR3 is TGTGCCAGCAGCTTAAGGGGAGAGTATGGCTACACCTTC.

In its sample, this clonotype was seen a few times. V gene TRBV7-2 combines with J gene TRBJ2-1, with D possibly TRBD2 on 5 matching bases. Germline-derived CDR1 and CDR2 are SGHTA and FQGNSA. Trimming removed 0 bases at V and 7 bases at J, with 10 bases between. The CDR3 sequence is 14 residues long. In DNA form, the CDR3 reads TGTGCCAGCAGCTTAGCGGGAGCTCAAAATGAGCAGTTCTTC. This translates into CASSLAGAQNEQFF.